Given below is one T cell receptor beta chain in context. The sample is drawn from a study of control samples from healthy donors and cancer patients. Clones were read by immunoSEQ multiplex PCR, and TCRdb kept only the in-frame ones, dropping some. This table holds about 180,000 clones, about 92% found once. After removal of 4 bases from V and 2 bases from J, the junction contained 5 bases not matched to a gene. The CDR3 is 14 residues long. Germline CDR1 is SGHNT and CDR2 is YYREEE (reference sequence). The receptor comes from a man aged 25 to 45 in good health. Sequences were obtained from blood. This chain joins TRBV5-4 and TRBJ2-7; 8 positions agree with TRBD1. The CDR3 here is CASSQGQETYEQYF. The CDR3 DNA follows: TGTGCCAGCAGCCAGGGACAGGAAACCTACGAGCAGTACTTC.